The source of this T cell receptor beta chain is a study of T-cell reconstitution after alpha-beta-depleted transplantation in children. Points from the study as a whole: Alpha-beta T cells about two months after transplant reportedly derived from several hundred expanded graft clones.

For TCRbeta, the library was prepared with unique molecular identifiers. In TCRdb, the PCR reads were re-called with MiXCR into one record per CDR3 protein. In the table there are tens of thousands of distinct CDR3 sequences, approximately 6.1% of which are singletons. The CDR3 has 19 amino acids. Losses at the gene ends were 1 base for V and 0 bases for J; bases not matched to a gene: 10. Germline V CDR1 and CDR2: LGHDT, YNNKEL (reference sequence). About this clonotype itself: The antigen remains unidentified.

The sequencing used PBMCs, mostly from graft donor cells, collected 60 days after TCRalphabeta/CD19-depleted stem cell transplant. The chain employs TRBV3-1 and TRBJ2-5; 11 bases map to TRBD2. This TCR was recovered from a female patient aged 2-15 years who had a stem cell transplant for aplastic anemia, so the T cells may come from the graft donor. The CDR3: CASSQGTSGWVGNQETQYF. The CDR3 DNA reads TGTGCCAGCAGCCAAGGGACTAGCGGGTGGGTTGGGAACCAAGAGACCCAGTACTTC.